This passage covers 8 T cell receptor beta chains from one sample sequenced in a study of blood T cell repertoires in COVID-19. Profiling relied on immunoSEQ multiplex PCR, and the TCRdb table lists in-frame clones only, not all of them. The table includes 100,000 to 120,000 clones, over 75% detected once. The source material was peripheral blood. These receptors were obtained from a man in his forties or fifties with acute or convalescent COVID-19.

This chain joins TRBV9 and TRBJ2-3; 8 nucleotides agree with TRBD2. V gave up 3 bases and J gave up 5 bases; unmatched junction bases: 11. The CDR3 consists of 16 residues. The germline CDR1 and CDR2 sequences are SGDLS and YYNGEE. CDR3 loop: CASSAPLGGGRDTQYF. The CDR3 coding sequence is TGTGCCAGCAGCGCACCCCTCGGGGGGGGGAGAGATACGCAGTATTTT. Drawing the rest from reference TRBV9 and TRBJ2-3, the complete variable domain is DSGVTQTPKHLITATGQRVTLRCSPRSGDLSVYWYQQSLDQGLQFLIQYYNGEERAKGNILERFSAQQFPDLHSELNLSSLELGDSALYFCASSAPLGGGRDTQYFGPGTRLTVL.

The gene calls are TRBV4-1 and TRBJ2-3, with D perhaps matching TRBD1 (5 bases). The germline V gene encodes CDR1 MGHRA and CDR2 YSYEKL. CDR3 size: 14 residues. V was shortened by 4 bases and J by 6 bases, with 14 bases between the two germline ends. The CDR3 loop is CASSPKTARDTQYF. CDR3 in DNA: TGCGCCAGCAGCCCCAAGACAGCCCGGGATACGCAGTATTTT.

The V and J genes are TRBV28 and TRBJ2-7; no clear D gene. The germline CDR1 and CDR2 sequences are MDHEN and SYDVKM. The V and J ends lost 1 base and 9 bases respectively, with 10 bases between them. The CDR3 is 12 amino acids. The CDR3 bases are TGTGCCAGCAGTTTATCTGGCGAGCGGCAGTACTTC. Its translation: CASSLSGERQYF.

The chain has TRBV7-2 and TRBJ2-5; 8 bases line up with TRBD1. This CDR3 has 17 residues. V lost 1 base, J lost 5 bases, and 12 bases stayed unmatched. The germline CDR1 and CDR2 sequences are SGHTA and FQGNSA. Here the CDR3 reads CASSLVGQGASGETQYF. The CDR3 DNA sequence: TGTGCCAGCAGCTTAGTCGGGCAGGGGGCCTCGGGGGAGACCCAGTACTTC.

The chain has TRBV5-1 and TRBJ1-2, with TRBD1 matching over 12 bases. Looked up from germline, CDR1 is SGHRS and CDR2 is YFSETQ. V shed 6 bases, J shed 4 bases, and the junction held 10 bases outside the gene matches. The CDR3 has 16 residues. CDR3: CASIPGQGASTYGYTF. The CDR3 DNA reads as TGCGCCAGCATTCCGGGACAGGGGGCTTCTACCTATGGCTACACCTTC.

The chain employs TRBV14 and TRBJ2-7, with 15 bases identical to TRBD2. CDR1 SGHDN and CDR2 FVKESK come from the germline V gene. The CDR3 is 16 amino acids. Trimming removed 8 bases from V and 2 bases from J; junction bases left unmatched: 7. CDR3 coding DNA: TGTGCCAGCCGGGGGACTAGCGGGAGGAATCCCTACGAGCAGTACTTC. Amino acids: CASRGTSGRNPYEQYF.

In its sample, this clone was seen once. The J gene is TRBJ1-2, the V gene TRBV7-2; no firm D call. Germline lookup yields CDR1 SGHTA and CDR2 FQGNSA. Trimming removed 1 base at V and 6 bases at J, with 15 bases between. CDR3 length: 15 residues. The CDR3 loop is CASSLDRTRRDGYTF. The CDR3 bases are TGTGCCAGCAGCTTAGATCGGACCCGGAGGGATGGCTACACCTTC.

The V call is TRBV7-8, the J call TRBJ2-1; TRBD2 matches at 11 bases. The CDR3 covers 19 residues. The V gene's germline CDR1 is SGHVS and CDR2 FQNEAQ. V lost 1 base to trimming and J lost 6 bases; unmatched junction nucleotides: 14. CDR3 coding DNA: TGTGCCAGCAGCTTAGGCCAGGGCCTACTAGCGGGAGTGGGCAATGAGCAGTTCTTC. Amino acid sequence: CASSLGQGLLAGVGNEQFF.